Listed below are T cell receptor beta chains from one sample, sequenced in a study of T cell responses to AZD1222 COVID-19 vaccine. Some clones are missing from TCRdb's copy, which holds only in-frame ones; the method was immunoSEQ multiplex PCR. The sample has tens of thousands of clones; about 91% are singletons. The input for sequencing was peripheral blood, taken on day 0 of AZD1222 vaccination. Source of these receptors: an adult in good health. CDR3s include the opening cysteine and the closing phenylalanine or tryptophan. The order of the fields is D gene, clone size, V gene, J gene, CDR3 protein, CDR3 DNA. A D gene is named only where the DNA matches it firmly. Not all rows give a size; the values are once, few, many and, for expanded clones, a class.

D: -
size: -
V: TRBV5-1
J: TRBJ1-2
CDR3: CASSKFIGRTSFGGYTF
DNA: TGCGCCAGCAGCAAATTTATTGGACGGACTTCTTTTGGAGGCTACACCTTC

D: -
size: -
V: TRBV19
J: TRBJ2-7
CDR3: CASIGDTSYEQYF
DNA: TGTGCCAGTATCGGGGACACCTCCTACGAGCAGTACTTC

D: TRBD2
size: -
V: TRBV24-1
J: TRBJ2-5
CDR3: CATSDPAGGGETQYF
DNA: TGTGCCACCAGTGACCCAGCGGGGGGTGGGGAGACCCAGTACTTC

D: -
size: once
V: TRBV7-6
J: TRBJ1-4
CDR3: CASSSGKWGEKLFF
DNA: TGTGCCAGCAGCAGCGGGAAGTGGGGTGAAAAACTGTTTTTT

D: -
size: -
V: TRBV7-2
J: TRBJ1-1
CDR3: CASSAQENTEAFF
DNA: TGTGCCAGCAGCGCACAGGAGAACACTGAAGCTTTCTTT

D: -
size: -
V: TRBV19
J: TRBJ2-3
CDR3: CASEGDTQYF
DNA: TGTGCCAGTGAGGGAGATACGCAGTATTTT

D: -
size: -
V: TRBV19
J: TRBJ1-1
CDR3: CASSAGLNTEAFF
DNA: TGTGCCAGTAGCGCCGGACTTAACACTGAAGCTTTCTTT

D: -
size: -
V: TRBV27
J: TRBJ1-1
CDR3: CASSHGAMGTEAFF
DNA: TGTGCCAGCAGTCACGGGGCTATGGGGACTGAAGCTTTCTTT

D: -
size: -
V: TRBV19
J: TRBJ2-7
CDR3: CASSLSGPNEQYF
DNA: TGTGCCAGTAGTTTATCCGGGCCGAATGAGCAGTACTTC

D: -
size: -
V: TRBV20-1
J: TRBJ2-3
CDR3: CSASKKSYTDTQYF
DNA: TGCAGTGCTAGTAAGAAATCCTACACAGATACGCAGTATTTT

D: -
size: -
V: TRBV4-2
J: TRBJ2-3
CDR3: CASSHGRPRGTDTQYF
DNA: TGTGCCAGCAGCCATGGACGGCCCCGTGGCACAGATACGCAGTATTTT

D: -
size: -
V: TRBV18
J: TRBJ1-2
CDR3: CASQATDKDYGYTF
DNA: TGTGCCAGCCAGGCTACTGATAAGGACTATGGCTACACCTTC

D: -
size: -
V: TRBV28
J: TRBJ2-5
CDR3: CASLSREGSGETQYF
DNA: TGTGCCAGCCTATCGCGCGAGGGCTCAGGGGAGACCCAGTACTTC

D: -
size: -
V: TRBV23-1
J: TRBJ1-5
CDR3: CASRGGRSNQPQHF
DNA: TGCGCCAGCAGGGGGGGACGGAGCAATCAGCCCCAGCATTTT

D: TRBD1
size: -
V: TRBV24-1
J: TRBJ1-1
CDR3: CATSGTGDLTEAFF
DNA: TGTGCCACCAGTGGCACAGGGGATTTGACTGAAGCTTTCTTT

D: TRBD2
size: -
V: TRBV18
J: TRBJ2-7
CDR3: CASNQDGGGYEQYF
DNA: TGTGCCAGCAACCAGGACGGGGGGGGCTACGAGCAGTACTTC

D: TRBD2
size: -
V: TRBV4-2
J: TRBJ2-1
CDR3: CASSQIAGGAYNEQFF
DNA: TGTGCCAGCAGCCAAATAGCGGGAGGGGCGTACAATGAGCAGTTCTTC

D: TRBD1
size: -
V: TRBV19
J: TRBJ2-6
CDR3: CASSTLTGGKPGANVLTF
DNA: TGTGCCAGTAGTACGCTGACAGGGGGCAAGCCTGGGGCCAACGTCCTGACTTTC

D: -
size: once
V: TRBV7-3
J: TRBJ2-2
CDR3: CGSRDSAGELFF
DNA: TGTGGCTCGCGAGACTCCGCCGGGGAGCTGTTTTTT

D: -
size: -
V: TRBV30
J: TRBJ2-4
CDR3: CAWEGLLKNIQYF
DNA: TGTGCCTGGGAGGGACTCCTCAAAAACATTCAGTACTTC

D: TRBD2
size: -
V: TRBV4-3
J: TRBJ2-1
CDR3: CASSSRLAGEGWSNEQFF
DNA: TGCGCCAGCAGCTCCCGACTAGCGGGAGAGGGATGGTCCAATGAGCAGTTCTTC

D: -
size: -
V: TRBV27
J: TRBJ2-3
CDR3: CASSLTGISTDTQYF
DNA: TGTGCCAGCAGCCTGACAGGTATTAGCACAGATACGCAGTATTTT

D: TRBD1
size: -
V: TRBV29-1
J: TRBJ2-3
CDR3: CSGRQGRRDTQYF
DNA: TGCAGCGGACGACAGGGGCGCCGAGATACGCAGTATTTT

D: -
size: -
V: TRBV2
J: TRBJ2-2
CDR3: CASRIESGAGELFF
DNA: TGTGCCAGCAGGATAGAGTCAGGGGCCGGGGAGCTGTTTTTT

D: -
size: -
V: TRBV19
J: TRBJ1-5
CDR3: CATMGRNQPQHF
DNA: TGTGCCACCATGGGGCGCAATCAGCCCCAGCATTTT

D: -
size: -
V: TRBV12-3/TRBV12-4
J: TRBJ2-3
CDR3: CASSLRTTDTQYF
DNA: TGTGCCAGCAGTTTACGGACCACAGATACGCAGTATTTT

D: TRBD2
size: -
V: TRBV10-3
J: TRBJ2-3
CDR3: CAISKAGTSADTQYF
DNA: TGTGCCATCAGTAAGGCCGGGACTAGTGCAGATACGCAGTATTTT

D: TRBD1
size: -
V: TRBV28
J: TRBJ2-6
CDR3: CASRSQGAGANVLTF
DNA: TGTGCCAGCAGATCTCAGGGGGCTGGGGCCAACGTCCTGACTTTC